This T cell receptor beta chain was recorded in a study of cytomegalovirus exposure and HLA in healthy donors. Study overall: Early release data held some 79 million unique TCRs from HLA-typed donors. Notes on the study in general: Researchers had no immune exposure information except CMV serostatus available. Reportedly, fewer N-insertions than the approximately 610-donor mean appeared in an Asian-associated ancestry cluster in a later analysis. Fewer than 20,000 TCR beta sequences were associated with HLA alleles at 0.05 false discovery rate in a later analysis.

Details on this clone: The antigen remains undetermined.

This CDR3 comprises 13 residues. The V end lost 6 bases, the J end lost 4 bases, and 11 bases lay between the germline ends. Germline CDR1 and CDR2: MNHNS and SASEGT. The PCR contained 60 Vbeta and 13 Jbeta primers. Only in-frame clones appear in the TCRdb table, and some are missing; sequencing was by immunoSEQ multiplex PCR. The table records about 120,000 clones, 65% to 80% of them present only once. The sequence derives from a male donor in good health and CMV-seropositive. The chain links TRBV6-1 to TRBJ2-3; weak D call: TRBD1 (5 bases). Sequenced input: PBMCs. The CDR3 loop reads CASSRVRSDTQYF. CDR3 DNA sequence: TGTGCCAGCAGCAGGGTTCGATCAGATACGCAGTATTTT.